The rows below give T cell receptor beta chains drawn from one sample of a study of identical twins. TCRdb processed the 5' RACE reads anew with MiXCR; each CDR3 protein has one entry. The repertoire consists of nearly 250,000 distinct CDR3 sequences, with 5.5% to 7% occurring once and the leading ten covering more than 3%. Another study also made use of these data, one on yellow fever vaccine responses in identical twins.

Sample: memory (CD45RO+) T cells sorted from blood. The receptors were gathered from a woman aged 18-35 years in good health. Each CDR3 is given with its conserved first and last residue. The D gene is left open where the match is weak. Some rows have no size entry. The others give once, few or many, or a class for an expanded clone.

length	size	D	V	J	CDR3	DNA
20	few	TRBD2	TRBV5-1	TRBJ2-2	CASSLAVYRLAGGDTGELFF	TGCGCCAGCAGCTTGGCCGTTTATCGACTAGCGGGGGGGGACACCGGGGAGCTGTTTTTT
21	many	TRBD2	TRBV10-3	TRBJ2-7	CAISTSNLLAAGQKRSYEQYF	TGTGCCATCAGCACTTCGAACCTGCTAGCGGCCGGCCAGAAAAGATCCTACGAGCAGTACTTC
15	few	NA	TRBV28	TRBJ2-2	CASRIPGQNTGELFF	TGTGCCAGCAGGATACCGGGACAGAACACCGGGGAGCTGTTTTTT
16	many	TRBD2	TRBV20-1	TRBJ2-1	CSARDRSGGSYNEQFF	TGCAGTGCTAGAGATCGGAGCGGGGGATCCTACAATGAGCAGTTCTTC
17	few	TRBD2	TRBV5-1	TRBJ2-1	CASSSRLAGELNNEQFF	TGCGCCAGCAGCTCGCGACTAGCGGGGGAGCTTAACAATGAGCAGTTCTTC
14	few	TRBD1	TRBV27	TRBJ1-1	CASSSGQTVSVAFF	TGTGCCAGCAGTTCGGGACAGACCGTCTCGGTAGCTTTCTTT
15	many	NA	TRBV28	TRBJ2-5	CASSAWSSSGETQYF	TGTGCCAGCAGTGCTTGGAGCTCGTCTGGGGAGACCCAGTACTTC
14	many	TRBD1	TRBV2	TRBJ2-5	CASSDRGRQETQYF	TGTGCCAGCAGTGATAGGGGGCGGCAAGAGACCCAGTACTTC
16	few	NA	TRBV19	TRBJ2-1	CASSSQGGIAYNEQFF	TGTGCCAGTAGTTCCCAGGGGGGGATCGCTTACAATGAGCAGTTCTTC
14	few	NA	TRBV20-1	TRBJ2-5	CSARARGGQETQYF	TGCAGTGCTAGAGCCAGGGGAGGCCAAGAGACCCAGTACTTC
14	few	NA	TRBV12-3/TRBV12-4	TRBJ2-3	CASSLWPQRNTQYF	TGTGCCAGCAGTTTGTGGCCTCAGAGGAATACGCAGTATTTT
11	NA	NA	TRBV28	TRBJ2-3	CASSPGFAQYF	TGTGCCAGCAGTCCCGGCTTTGCGCAGTATTTT
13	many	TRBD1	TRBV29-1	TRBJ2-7	CSVGSVQGYEQYF	TGCAGCGTAGGAAGTGTACAGGGGTACGAGCAGTACTTC
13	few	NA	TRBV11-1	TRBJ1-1	CASRSYRYTEAFF	TGTGCCAGCAGGTCCTACAGGTACACTGAAGCTTTCTTT
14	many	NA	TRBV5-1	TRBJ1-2	CASSLDSANYGYTF	TGCGCCAGCAGCCTTGACTCCGCTAACTATGGCTACACCTTC
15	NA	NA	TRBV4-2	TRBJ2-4	CASSQDSVAGGSRYF	NA
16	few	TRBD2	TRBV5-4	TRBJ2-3	CASSVGLAGFTDTQYF	TGTGCCAGCAGCGTGGGACTAGCGGGATTCACAGATACGCAGTATTTT
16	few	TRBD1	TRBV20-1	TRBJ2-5	CSARDLDRGILETQYF	TGCAGTGCTAGAGATCTGGACAGGGGGATTTTAGAGACCCAGTACTTC
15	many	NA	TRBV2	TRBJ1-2	CASSAGTGSRSGYTF	TGTGCCAGCAGCGCCGGGACCGGCAGCCGGAGCGGCTACACCTTC
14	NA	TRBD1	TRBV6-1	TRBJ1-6	CASSVDRVNSPLHF	TGTGCCAGCAGTGTTGACAGGGTGAATTCACCCCTCCACTTT
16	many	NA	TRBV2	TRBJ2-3	CASSEGGSRVTDTQYF	TGTGCCAGCAGTGAAGGGGGTAGCCGGGTGACAGATACGCAGTATTTT
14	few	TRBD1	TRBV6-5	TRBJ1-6	CASSYWGQGMNLHF	TGTGCCAGCAGTTACTGGGGACAGGGGATGAACCTCCACTTT
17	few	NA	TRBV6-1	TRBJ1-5	CASSPSNWGRSNQPQHF	TGTGCCAGCAGTCCGTCGAACTGGGGACGGAGCAATCAGCCCCAGCATTTT
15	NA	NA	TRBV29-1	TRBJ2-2	CSASRGGTGAGELFF	TGCTCGGCCTCACGAGGGGGAACTGGGGCCGGGGAGCTGTTTTTT
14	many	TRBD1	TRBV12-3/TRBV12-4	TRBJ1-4	CASGQGATNEKLFF	TGTGCCAGCGGACAGGGGGCAACTAATGAAAAACTGTTTTTT
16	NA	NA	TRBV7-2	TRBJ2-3	CASSRSPGVGTDTQYF	TGTGCCAGCAGCCGAAGTCCGGGGGTCGGCACAGATACGCAGTATTTT
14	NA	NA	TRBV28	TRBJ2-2	CASRGYGRDGELFF	TGTGCCAGCAGGGGTTACGGCCGTGACGGGGAGCTGTTTTTT